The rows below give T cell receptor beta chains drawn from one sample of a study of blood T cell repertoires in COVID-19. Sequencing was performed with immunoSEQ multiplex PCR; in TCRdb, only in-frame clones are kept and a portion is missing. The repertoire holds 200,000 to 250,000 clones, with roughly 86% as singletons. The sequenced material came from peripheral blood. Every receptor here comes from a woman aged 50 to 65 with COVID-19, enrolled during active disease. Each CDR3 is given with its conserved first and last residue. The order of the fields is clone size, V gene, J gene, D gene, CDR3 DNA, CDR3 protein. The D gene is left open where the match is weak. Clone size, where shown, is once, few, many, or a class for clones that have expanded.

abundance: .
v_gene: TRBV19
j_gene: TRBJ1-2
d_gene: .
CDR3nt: TGTGCCAGTAGTATGAGGGTGCACTATGGCTACACCTTC
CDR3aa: CASSMRVHYGYTF

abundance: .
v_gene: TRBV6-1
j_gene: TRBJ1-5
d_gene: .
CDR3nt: TGTGCCAGCAGCACCGACAGTTATCAGCCCCAGCATTTT
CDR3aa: CASSTDSYQPQHF

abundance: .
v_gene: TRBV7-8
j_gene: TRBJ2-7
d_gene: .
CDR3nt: TGTGCCAGCAGCTTGACAGTGACCTACGAGCAGTACTTC
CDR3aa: CASSLTVTYEQYF

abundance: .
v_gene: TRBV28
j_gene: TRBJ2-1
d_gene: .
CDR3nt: TGTGCCAGCAGTTTAAACTACTACAATGAGCAGTTCTTC
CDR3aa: CASSLNYYNEQFF

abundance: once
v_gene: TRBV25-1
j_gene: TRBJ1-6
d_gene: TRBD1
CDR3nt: TGTGCCAGCAGGGACTACAGGGGTGATAATTCACCCCTCCACTTT
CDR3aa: CASRDYRGDNSPLHF

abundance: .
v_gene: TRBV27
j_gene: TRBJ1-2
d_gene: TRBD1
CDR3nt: TGTGCCAGCAGTCAACAGCTTCCTACAGGGGCGGGTGGCTACACCTTC
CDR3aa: CASSQQLPTGAGGYTF

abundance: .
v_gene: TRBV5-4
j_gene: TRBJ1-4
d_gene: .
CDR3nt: TGTGCCAGCAGCTTCGGGGGGCCGAGGGGTTCTAATGAAAAACTGTTTTTT
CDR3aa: CASSFGGPRGSNEKLFF

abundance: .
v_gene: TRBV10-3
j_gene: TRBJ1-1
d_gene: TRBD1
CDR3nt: TGTGCCATCAACCCGACAGGGGACATGAACACTGAAGCTTTCTTT
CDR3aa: CAINPTGDMNTEAFF

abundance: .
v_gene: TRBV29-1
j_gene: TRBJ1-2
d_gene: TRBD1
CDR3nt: TGCAGCACCGGAATAGGAGGACAGGGAGACTATGGCTACACCTTC
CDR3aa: CSTGIGGQGDYGYTF

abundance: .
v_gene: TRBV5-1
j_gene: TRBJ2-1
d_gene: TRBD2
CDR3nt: TGCGCCAGCAGCCGCCCCCTAGCGGGGAAGAACAATGAGCAGTTCTTC
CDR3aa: CASSRPLAGKNNEQFF

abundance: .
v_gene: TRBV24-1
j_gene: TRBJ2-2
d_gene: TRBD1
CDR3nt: TGTGCCACCAGGGGACAGGGGAACACCGGGGAGCTGTTTTTT
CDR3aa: CATRGQGNTGELFF

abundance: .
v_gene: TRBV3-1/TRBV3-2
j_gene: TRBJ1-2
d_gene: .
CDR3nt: TGTGCCAGCAGCCAAGATCACGGGGGGAATGGCTACACCTTC
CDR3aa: CASSQDHGGNGYTF

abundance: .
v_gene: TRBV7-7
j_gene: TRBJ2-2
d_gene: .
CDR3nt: TGTGCCAGCAGCTCCCGAAGTCCAGGGGCCTCGAACACCGGGGAGCTGTTTTTT
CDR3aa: CASSSRSPGASNTGELFF

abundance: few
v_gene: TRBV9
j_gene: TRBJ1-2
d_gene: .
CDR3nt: TGTGCCAGCAGCGTAGACTTTCCCGGGTCTGGCTACACCTTC
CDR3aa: CASSVDFPGSGYTF

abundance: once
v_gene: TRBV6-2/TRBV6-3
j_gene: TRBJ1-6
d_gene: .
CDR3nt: TGTGCCAGCAGTTCCCCGCGCCTGAGCTCCTATAATTCACCCCTCCACTTT
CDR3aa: CASSSPRLSSYNSPLHF

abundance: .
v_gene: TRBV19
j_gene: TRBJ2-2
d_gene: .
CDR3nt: TGTGCCAGTAGTATCTCAGTTAACACCGGGGAGCTGTTTTTT
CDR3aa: CASSISVNTGELFF

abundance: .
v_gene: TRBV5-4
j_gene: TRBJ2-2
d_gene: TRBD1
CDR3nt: TGTGCCAGCAGCTTAGGGGGCAGGGCCGGGGAGCTGTTTTTT
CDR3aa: CASSLGGRAGELFF

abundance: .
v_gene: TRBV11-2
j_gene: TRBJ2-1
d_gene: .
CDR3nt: TGTGCCAGCAGCTTAGAACGGGTCTACAATGAGCAGTTCTTC
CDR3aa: CASSLERVYNEQFF

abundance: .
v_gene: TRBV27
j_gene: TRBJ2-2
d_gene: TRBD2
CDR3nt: TGTGCCAGCAGTTTGCTAGCGGGAAATACCGGGGAGCTGTTTTTT
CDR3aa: CASSLLAGNTGELFF

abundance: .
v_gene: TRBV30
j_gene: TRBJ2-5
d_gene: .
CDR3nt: TGTGCCTGGAGTCTCCGTCGGGGCCAAGAGACCCAGTACTTC
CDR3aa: CAWSLRRGQETQYF

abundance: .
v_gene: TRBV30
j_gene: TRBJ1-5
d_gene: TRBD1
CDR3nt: TGTGCCTGGAGTAGGGGACAGGGGGATCAGCCCCAGCATTTT
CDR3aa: CAWSRGQGDQPQHF

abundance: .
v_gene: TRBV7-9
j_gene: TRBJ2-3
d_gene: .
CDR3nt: TGTGCCAGCAGCTTAAGTGGGACACAAAGCACAGATACGCAGTATTTT
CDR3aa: CASSLSGTQSTDTQYF

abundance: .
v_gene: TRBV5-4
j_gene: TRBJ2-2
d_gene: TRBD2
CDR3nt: TGTGCCAGCAGCTCGGTGCGGGGGGGCATCGGGGAGCTGTTTTTT
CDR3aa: CASSSVRGGIGELFF

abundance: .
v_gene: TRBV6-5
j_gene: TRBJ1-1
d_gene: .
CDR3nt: TGTGCCAGCAGTCTCAGGGAGAACACTGAAGCTTTCTTT
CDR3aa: CASSLRENTEAFF

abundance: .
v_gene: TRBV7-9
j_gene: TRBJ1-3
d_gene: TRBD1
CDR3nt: TGTGCCAGCAGCACTGGACAGGCGGTGCGAAACACCATATATTTT
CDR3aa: CASSTGQAVRNTIYF

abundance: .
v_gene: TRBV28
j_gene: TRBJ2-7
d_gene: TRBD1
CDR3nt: TGTGCCAGCAGACCTTCGGGACAGGCCTACGAGCAGTACTTC
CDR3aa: CASRPSGQAYEQYF

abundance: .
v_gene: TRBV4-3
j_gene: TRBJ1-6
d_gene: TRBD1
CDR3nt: TGCGCCAGCAGCCCCCGACAGGGGAACTCACCCCTCCACTTT
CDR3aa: CASSPRQGNSPLHF

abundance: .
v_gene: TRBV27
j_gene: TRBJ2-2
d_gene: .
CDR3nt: TGTGCCAGCAGTTCCGCAGGAAACACCGGGGAGCTGTTTTTT
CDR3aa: CASSSAGNTGELFF

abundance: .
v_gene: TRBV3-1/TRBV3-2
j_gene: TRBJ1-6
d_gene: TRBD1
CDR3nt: TGTGCCAGCAGCCCTCGACAGGGAAATAATTCACCCCTCCACTTT
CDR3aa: CASSPRQGNNSPLHF

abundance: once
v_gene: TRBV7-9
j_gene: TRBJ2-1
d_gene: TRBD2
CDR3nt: TGTGCCAGCAGCTTAGAGTTTAGCCTAGCGGGGGGCAATGAGCAGTTCTTC
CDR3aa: CASSLEFSLAGGNEQFF

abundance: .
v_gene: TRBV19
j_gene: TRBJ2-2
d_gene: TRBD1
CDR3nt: TGTGCCAGTAGTATAGGGCAGGGGGCGAAAACCGGGGAGCTGTTTTTT
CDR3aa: CASSIGQGAKTGELFF

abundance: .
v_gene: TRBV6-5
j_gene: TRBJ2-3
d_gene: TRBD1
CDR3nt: TGTGCCAGCAGTTCATCCGGGACAGGGGCAACAGATACGCAGTATTTT
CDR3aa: CASSSSGTGATDTQYF

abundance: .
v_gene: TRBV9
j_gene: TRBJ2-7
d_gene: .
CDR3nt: TGTGCCAGCAGCCACTACGAGGGAGGCCCCGAGCAGTACTTC
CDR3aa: CASSHYEGGPEQYF

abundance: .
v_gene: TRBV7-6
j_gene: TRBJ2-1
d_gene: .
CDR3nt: TGTGCCAGCAGCCCCTTATATAAGACTAGTAGGAATGAGCAGTTCTTC
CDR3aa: CASSPLYKTSRNEQFF

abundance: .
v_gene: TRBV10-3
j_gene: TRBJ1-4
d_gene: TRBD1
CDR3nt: TGTGCCATCAGACAGGGGGCGACGTTTAATGAAAAACTGTTTTTT
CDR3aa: CAIRQGATFNEKLFF

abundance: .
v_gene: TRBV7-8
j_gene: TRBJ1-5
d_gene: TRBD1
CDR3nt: TGTGCCAGCAGCTTACCCACAGGGGACCAGCCCCAGCATTTT
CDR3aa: CASSLPTGDQPQHF

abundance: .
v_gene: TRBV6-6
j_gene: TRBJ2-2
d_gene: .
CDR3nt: TGTGCCAGCAGTTTCCGGTCCTACTCGAACACCGGGGAGCTGTTTTTT
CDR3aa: CASSFRSYSNTGELFF

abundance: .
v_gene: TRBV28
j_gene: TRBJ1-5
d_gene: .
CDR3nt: TGTGCCAGCAGTAGACAGATCGGACAGCCCCAGCATTTT
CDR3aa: CASSRQIGQPQHF

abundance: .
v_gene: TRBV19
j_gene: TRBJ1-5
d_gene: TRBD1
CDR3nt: TGTGCCAGTAAGTTGGCGACAGGGGCAGGTCAGCCCCAGCATTTT
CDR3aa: CASKLATGAGQPQHF

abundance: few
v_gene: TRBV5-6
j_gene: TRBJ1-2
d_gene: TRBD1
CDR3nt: TGTGCCAGCAGCCCCTGGGCCGGGACAGGAGGTGGCTACACCTTC
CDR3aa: CASSPWAGTGGGYTF

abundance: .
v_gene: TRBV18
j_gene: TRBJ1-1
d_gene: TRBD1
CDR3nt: TGTGCCAGCTCGCCCCAGGGGAGACAGGGTAGTACTGAAGCTTTCTTT
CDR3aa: CASSPQGRQGSTEAFF

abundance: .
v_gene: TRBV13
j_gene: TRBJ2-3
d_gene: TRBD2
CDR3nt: TGTGCCAGCAGCTTAGTGTCTAGCGGGGTGGGGGATACGCAGTATTTT
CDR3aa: CASSLVSSGVGDTQYF

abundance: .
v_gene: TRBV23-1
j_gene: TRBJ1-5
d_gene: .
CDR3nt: TGCGCCAGCAGTCAATCGGCCAGGGGAAATCAGCCCCAGCATTTT
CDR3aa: CASSQSARGNQPQHF

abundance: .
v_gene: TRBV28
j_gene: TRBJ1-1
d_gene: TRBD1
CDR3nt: TGTGCCAGCAGTTTCAATTGGGCTGGGACAGGGCCCTTGAACACTGAAGCTTTCTTT
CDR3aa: CASSFNWAGTGPLNTEAFF

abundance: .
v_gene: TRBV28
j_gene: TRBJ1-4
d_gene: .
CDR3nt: TGTGCCAGCAGTTTGAAGCTGGGGCGTGAAAAACTGTTTTTT
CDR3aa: CASSLKLGREKLFF